The next 32 T cell receptor beta chains were all read from a single sample in a study of shared clonotypes between healthy human individuals. Sequencing was performed with immunoSEQ multiplex PCR; in TCRdb, only in-frame clones are kept and a portion is missing. The sample holds a few hundred thousand clones, around 77% seen once. The material sequenced was PBMCs. These receptors all stem from a middle-aged woman in good health. Some clones in this sample may be carry-over from other donors' samples.

The gene calls are TRBV5-1 and TRBJ2-3, with TRBD2 identical over 7 bases. The CDR3 has 17 amino acids. CDR1 is SGHRS and CDR2 is YFSETQ in the germline V gene. Trimming cost V 0 bases and J 8 bases; bases outside gene matches: 15. CDR3 sequence reads: CASSLVGSSGPQGTQYF. CDR3 DNA sequence: TGCGCCAGCAGCTTGGTAGGGTCTAGCGGTCCTCAGGGTACGCAGTATTTT.

To note about this clone: At one boundary the junction diverges from the germline segment, which might be a read error. The rearrangement joins TRBV5-1 to TRBJ2-1; 10 bases fit TRBD2. Germline loops: CDR1 SGHRS, CDR2 YFSETQ. The CDR3 totals 13 residues. The CDR3 nucleotides read TGCGCCAGCAGCTTGGCGGCTAGCGGGAGACGGGTCTTC. Amino acid sequence: CASSLAASGRRVF.

The chain has TRBV6-5 and TRBJ2-3; D gene uncertain. This CDR3 contains 14 residues. V was cut by 0 bases and J by 3 bases, with 7 bases left in between. Looked up from germline, CDR1 is MNHEY and CDR2 is SVGAGI. The CDR3 spells CASSYSEETDTQYF. The CDR3 nucleotides read TGTGCCAGCAGTTACTCAGAGGAGACAGATACGCAGTATTTT.

This chain links TRBV5-1 with TRBJ2-5; TRBD1 matches 9 bases. Germline CDR1 reads SGHRS; CDR2 reads YFSETQ. The trim removed 4 bases at V and 3 bases at J, leaving 10 bases unmatched. The CDR3 sequence is 16 residues long. In nucleotides, the CDR3 is TGCGCCAGCAGCCCGTCTCCCGGGACAGGGAAAGAGACCCAGTACTTC. Protein sequence: CASSPSPGTGKETQYF.

The gene calls are TRBV7-3 and TRBJ2-6; D is undetermined. V gave up 5 bases and J gave up 2 bases, with 13 bases separating them. The CDR3 extends over 16 amino acids. Germline CDR1 SGHTA, CDR2 FQGTGA. This CDR3 is CASSADPQPGANVLTF. DNA for the CDR3: TGTGCCAGCAGCGCGGACCCTCAGCCTGGGGCCAACGTCCTGACTTTC. The full variable domain, rest sourced from reference TRBV7-3 and TRBJ2-6, is GAGVSQTPSNKVTEKGKYVELRCDPISGHTALYWYRQSLGQGPEFLIYFQGTGAADDSGLPNDRFFAVRPEGSVSTLKIQRTERGDSAVYLCASSADPQPGANVLTFGAGSRLTVL.

The genes are TRBV5-1 and TRBJ2-1; D is tentatively TRBD1 or TRBD2 (5 bases each). CDR1 and CDR2 from the germline V gene are SGHRS and YFSETQ. V lost 3 bases, J lost 5 bases, and 15 bases lay in between. The CDR3 extends over 15 amino acids. The DNA of the CDR3 is TGCGCCAGCAGCTCTACCGGGACCGGGGACAATGAGCAGTTCTTC. Amino acid sequence: CASSSTGTGDNEQFF.

The gene calls are TRBV5-7 and TRBJ1-1; tentative D call: TRBD1 (5 bases). TRBV5-7 is designated an ORF whose function remains uncertain. V dropped 4 bases and J dropped 6 bases, with 10 bases sitting between them. CDR3 length: 12 residues. In DNA form, the CDR3 reads TGTGCCAGCAGCATGACAGCTCCTGAAGCTTTCTTT. Translation: CASSMTAPEAFF.

The chain uses TRBV5-6 and TRBJ2-7, with D unclear. Germline V gene lookup returns CDR1 SGHDT and CDR2 YYEEEE. The CDR3 covers 13 residues. V was shortened by 0 bases and J by 3 bases, with 7 bases between the two germline ends. The DNA for the CDR3 is TGTGCCAGCAGCTTGGGCAGCAGCTACGAGCAGTACTTC. It specifies CASSLGSSYEQYF.

The chain employs TRBV7-2 and TRBJ2-1; D ambiguous. CDR3 length: 15 amino acids. CDR1 and CDR2 from the germline V gene are SGHTA and FQGNSA. Trimming took 1 base from V and 4 from J, leaving 11 bases between them. Here the CDR3 reads CASSLGRSAYNEQFF. CDR3 nucleotides: TGTGCCAGCAGCTTAGGCCGGAGCGCTTACAATGAGCAGTTCTTC.

The V call is TRBV7-9, the J call TRBJ2-7, with D unclear. CDR3 length equals 15 residues. V lost 5 bases and J lost 3, with 17 bases in between. CDR1 and CDR2 (germline): SEHNR, FQNEAQ (reference sequence). The DNA of the CDR3 is TGTGCCAGCAGCGGTCTCCGGCCCGGTAACTACGAGCAGTACTTC. Its protein is CASSGLRPGNYEQYF. Full variable domain (missing parts from reference TRBV7-9 and TRBJ2-7): DTGVSQNPRHKITKRGQNVTFRCDPISEHNRLYWYRQTLGQGPEFLTYFQNEAQLEKSRLLSDRFSAERPKGSFSTLEIQRTEQGDSAMYLCASSGLRPGNYEQYFGPGTRLTVT.

As regards this clone: One base separates it from a far larger clone, so it is likely a read error. The rearrangement uses TRBV30 and TRBJ2-7; unclear D gene. The end of the DNA fits TRBJ2-5 better, so the J call may be wrong. The V gene's germline CDR1 is GTSNPN and CDR2 SVGIG (reference sequence). The CDR3 consists of 12 residues. Here the CDR3 DNA reads TGTGCCTGGAGTGTACAGCAAGGGACCCAGTACTTC. Translating gives CAWSVQQGTQYF.

Concerning this clone itself: A much larger clone differs by one base, so this may be a read error. Distinct nucleotide sequences in the sample also encode this CDR3. The chain couples TRBV28 to TRBJ1-2; 8 bases are a match to TRBD1. V dropped 2 bases and J dropped 8; count of bases not matched to a gene: 7. The CDR3 spans 14 residues. Germline lookup yields CDR1 MDHEN and CDR2 SYDVKM. The CDR3 reads CASSLGQGAGGYTF. In DNA, the CDR3 is TGTGCCAGCAGTTTAGGGCAGGGGGCGGGGGGCTACACCTTC.

V is TRBV7-3 and J is TRBJ1-1; 8 bases are a match to TRBD1. CDR1 and CDR2 (germline): SGHTA, FQGTGA. CDR3 length equals 13 residues. After removal of 5 bases from V and 7 bases from J, the junction contained 6 bases not matched to a gene. The CDR3 sequence: CASSQGALVEAFF. For the CDR3, the DNA is TGTGCCAGCAGCCAGGGGGCATTAGTTGAAGCTTTCTTT.

The CDR3 region is CASSFGGGRNKYEQYF. The DNA of the CDR3 is TGTGCCAGCAGCTTTGGGGGCGGGAGGAACAAATACGAGCAGTACTTC. This sequence joins TRBV11-2 and TRBJ2-7; 8 nucleotides line up with TRBD2. The CDR3 covers 16 residues. J lost 4 bases, V lost 3 bases, and 11 bases had no gene match. CDR1 is SGHAT, CDR2 FQNNGV, per germline.

J is TRBJ2-1 and V is TRBV6-9; no clear D. V gave up 7 bases and J gave up 6 bases, with 16 bases separating them. The CDR3 has 14 amino acids. The germline V gene has CDR1 MNHGY and CDR2 SVAAGI. The CDR3 region is CASTRSQNFNEQFF. CDR3 nucleotides: TGTGCCAGCACCCGGTCCCAGAACTTCAATGAGCAGTTCTTC.

This chain joins TRBV30 and TRBJ2-3; D is undetermined. Germline V gives CDR1 GTSNPN, CDR2 SVGIG (reference sequence). This CDR3 region has 12 residues. Between the trimmed V and J ends, which lost 2 bases and 4 bases, there was a span of 7 bases. This CDR3 is CAWSPSSDTQYF. The CDR3 DNA is TGTGCCTGGAGTCCTTCTTCAGATACGCAGTATTTT.

The chain is built from TRBV10-2 and TRBJ2-5; 8 nucleotides agree with TRBD1. CDR1 WSHSY and CDR2 SAAADI come from the germline V gene. The V gene end was trimmed by 4 bases and the J gene end by 5 bases; junction bases not matched to a gene: 12. The CDR3 runs to 16 residues. The CDR3 nucleotides read TGCGCCAGCAGTGCCCTACCCCCACAGGGGGAGGAGACCCAGTACTTC. Its protein product is CASSALPPQGEETQYF.

The chain carries TRBV6-1 and TRBJ1-5, with TRBD1 identical over 8 bases. CDR1 and CDR2 (germline): MNHNS, SASEGT. This CDR3 is built from 15 residues. Trimming at V came to 8 bases and at J to 2 bases, leaving 8 bases not matched to a gene. CDR3 protein: CASLSTGGGNQPQHF. The DNA of the CDR3 is TGTGCCAGCCTTTCCACAGGGGGTGGCAATCAGCCCCAGCATTTT.

To note about this clone: At the DNA level, this CDR3 is encoded by other sequences in the same sample as well. The rearrangement joins TRBV6-1 to TRBJ1-2; a possible D gene is TRBD1 (6 bases). CDR3 length: 13 amino acids. Germline V lookup: CDR1 MNHNS, CDR2 SASEGT. Trimming left V 3 bases short and J 6 bases short, with 11 bases between. For the CDR3, the DNA is TGTGCCAGCAGTGACTCAGGGGAAGATGGCTACACCTTC. It specifies CASSDSGEDGYTF.

The rearrangement links TRBV27 to TRBJ2-3; no clear D. Germline V lookup: CDR1 MNHEY, CDR2 SMNVEV (reference sequence). Trimming removed 1 base from V and 4 bases from J, with 6 bases in between. The CDR3 covers 13 residues. The CDR3 nucleotides read TGTGCCAGCAGTTTATTCGTTTCAGATACGCAGTATTTT. Protein sequence: CASSLFVSDTQYF.

This clone came up many times. The CDR3 DNA is TGTGCCAGCAGTTTCCTCCTGGCTAACACCTACAATGAGCAGTTCTTC. Translation: CASSFLLANTYNEQFF. The chain employs TRBV28 and TRBJ2-1; no clear D gene. The CDR3 sequence is 16 residues long. The germline V and J ends were trimmed by 3 bases and 2 bases, with 14 bases remaining between them. In germline, CDR1 is MDHEN, CDR2 SYDVKM.

This clone was detected a few times. The chain carries TRBV9 and TRBJ2-5; the D gene is possibly TRBD1 (6 bases). CDR1 and CDR2 (germline): SGDLS, YYNGEE. This CDR3 is built from 21 residues. Trimming pared 2 bases from V and 6 bases from J, leaving 35 bases between. Here the CDR3 reads CASSVPTSDRRLSSLRKTQYF. In nucleotides, the CDR3 is TGTGCCAGCAGCGTGCCTACTTCGGACAGAAGGCTAAGTAGCCTAAGAAAGACCCAGTACTTC.

On this clone: A much larger clone differs by one base, so this may be a read error. The chain links TRBV10-1 to TRBJ2-5, with D maybe TRBD1 (6 bases). With the DNA end fitting TRBJ2-7 better, the J assignment may be wrong. The germline gives CDR1 WNHNN, CDR2 SYGVQD (reference sequence). CDR3 length equals 13 residues. CDR3 in amino acids: CASRGQPSYEQYF. The CDR3 DNA sequence: TGCGCCAGCAGAGGACAGCCGTCCTACGAGCAGTACTTC.

On this clone itself: A read error likely explains this, since a far larger clone differs by one base. The sample has other DNA sequences that encode this CDR3 too. The rearrangement uses TRBV19 and TRBJ2-3; a weak D match, TRBD1 (6 bases). This CDR3 is 16 amino acids long. V was pared by 2 bases and J by 5 bases, with 17 bases between. CDR1 LNHDA and CDR2 SQIVND come from the germline V gene (reference sequence). This CDR3 reads CASSIRVGSDRDTQYF. The CDR3 DNA is TGTGCCAGTAGTATAAGAGTTGGGTCGGACAGAGATACGCAGTATTTT.

This chain links TRBV19 with TRBJ1-1, with D perhaps matching TRBD1 (5 bases). Looked up from germline, CDR1 is LNHDA and CDR2 is SQIVND (reference sequence). V was clipped by 6 bases and J by 11 bases, with 22 bases between them. There are 14 residues in the CDR3. CDR3 region: CASSPGTALTLAFF. For the CDR3, the DNA is TGTGCCAGTAGCCCCGGGACCGCCCTAACTTTGGCTTTCTTT.

As regards this clone: The same CDR3 can be traced to other DNA sequences in this sample. The chain joins TRBV19 to TRBJ2-7; no clear D gene. The germline V gene has CDR1 LNHDA and CDR2 SQIVND (reference sequence). This CDR3 contains 13 residues. The V end lost 6 bases, the J end lost 0 bases, and 9 bases lay between the germline ends. The CDR3 protein is CASRPGSSYEQYF. In DNA form, the CDR3 reads TGTGCCAGTAGGCCCGGTAGCTCCTACGAGCAGTACTTC.

The chain has TRBV19 and TRBJ1-5; D is possibly TRBD1 (5 bases). This CDR3 has 16 residues. The germline CDR1 and CDR2 sequences are LNHDA and SQIVND (reference sequence). The V and J ends lost 3 bases and 2 bases respectively, with 14 bases between them. Here the CDR3 DNA reads TGTGCCAGTAGTATTCAGAGAGGGGCGGGCAATCAGCCCCAGCATTTT. As protein: CASSIQRGAGNQPQHF.

The chain has TRBV5-4 and TRBJ2-1, with D uncertain. The CDR3 runs 16 residues. Trimming left V 4 bases short and J 0 bases short, with 14 bases between. In germline, CDR1 is SGHNT, CDR2 YYREEE (reference sequence). The CDR3 protein is CASSLNIRSSYNEQFF. CDR3 nucleotides: TGTGCCAGCAGCCTCAACATCCGGAGCTCCTACAATGAGCAGTTCTTC.

This clone was detected only a few times. The V gene is TRBV2, the J gene TRBJ2-3; 14 bases match TRBD2. V shed 4 bases and J 5 bases; nucleotides not matched to a gene: 5. Germline V gene lookup returns CDR1 SNHLY and CDR2 FYNNEI. The CDR3 totals 16 residues. The CDR3 reads CASSAGLAGGRDTQYF. CDR3 sequence (DNA): TGTGCCAGCAGTGCAGGACTAGCGGGAGGTAGAGATACGCAGTATTTT.

Here the CDR3 reads CAWSVEGPGYTF. CDR3 DNA sequence: TGTGCCTGGAGTGTGGAGGGACCTGGCTACACCTTC. V gene TRBV30 combines with J gene TRBJ1-2; possibly TRBD1 for D (5 bases). V was trimmed by 0 bases and J by 7 bases, leaving 9 bases between them. The CDR3 length is 12 residues. The germline CDR1 and CDR2 sequences are GTSNPN and SVGIG (reference sequence).

The table lists this clone with a count of one. V and J are TRBV4-1 and TRBJ2-5; D is unresolved. The V and J ends lost 1 base and 4 bases respectively, with 7 bases between them. Germline V gene lookup returns CDR1 MGHRA and CDR2 YSYEKL. The CDR3 contains 13 residues. CDR3 residues: CASSQVQLETQYF. DNA for the CDR3: TGCGCCAGCAGCCAAGTACAGTTAGAGACCCAGTACTTC.

CDR3 loop: CASSLGGEGNQPQHF. The CDR3 nucleotides read TGCGCCAGCAGCTTAGGGGGCGAGGGCAATCAGCCCCAGCATTTT. This chain links TRBV5-1 with TRBJ1-5; TRBD1 matches 7 bases. The CDR3 spans 15 residues. The V and J ends lost 2 bases and 2 bases, in that order; junction bases with no gene match: 4. CDR1 is SGHRS, CDR2 YFSETQ, per germline. The full variable domain, rest sourced from reference TRBV5-1 and TRBJ1-5, is KAGVTQTPRYLIKTRGQQVTLSCSPISGHRSVSWYQQTPGQGLQFLFEYFSETQRNKGNFPGRFSGRQFSNSRSEMNVSTLELGDSALYLCASSLGGEGNQPQHFGDGTRLSIL.